The present T cell receptor beta chain was sequenced within a study of RUNX1 and TCR beta rearrangement in T-cell leukemia (TCRdb year 2020). At the level of the whole study: The study compared TCR beta rearrangements and CDR3 junctions in 13 to 15 T-ALLs carrying mono-allelic acquired RUNX1 mutations versus about ten RUNX1 wildtype T-ALLs. In the mutated group, all RUNX1 mutations were heterozygous, with nine to ten located in the Runt homology domain and a few in the transactivation domain. The RUNX1 wildtype T-ALLs were matched on an immature maturation arrest stage, which was defined as the absence of cytoplasmic or surface TCR beta protein. RUNX1 wildtype T-ALLs were chosen to carry at least incomplete clonal TCR beta rearrangements so that D1 versus D2 segment comparison could be performed. RUNX1-mutated T-ALLs spanned more diverse maturation arrest stages, including cases arrested before TCR beta rearrangement onset. TCR beta rearrangements in human T-ALL were analyzed for comparison with findings from a Runx1 knockout mouse model. The RUNX1 mutation status of the T-ALL cases had been established in an earlier study. GRAALL-2003 and GRAALL-2005 were the multicentric trials. Genomic DNA was subjected to EuroClonality multiplex PCR, after which TCR rearrangements were assessed by Genescan analysis.

The protocol used for the library was PCR. For sequencing, an Illumina MiSeq was employed. TCR beta DJ and VDJ rearrangements were characterized by next generation amplicon sequencing. Processing in the source paper ran as follows. Amplicon sequencing data were analyzed with the Vidjil software to identify clonal TCR beta rearrangements. TCR beta rearrangement characteristics of the RUNX1-mutated and wildtype groups were compared using two-tailed Fisher exact tests. TCRdb's own reprocessing of the public reads used fastp at Q25 and MiXCR and kept productive beta chains. Identical CDR3 proteins give one entry, which carries the most common genes and DNA. Clone size and V and J calls follow TCRdb, not the original study. Across this sample there are 530 or so distinct CDR3 sequences, with about 22% seen only once. Of the sample, less than 30% falls within the top ten clones. For oncotyping and quantification of minimal residual disease, T-ALL samples were taken at diagnosis from children and adults treated according to protocol.

As encoded in the germline V gene (reference sequence), CDR1 is DFQATT while CDR2 is SNEGSKA. The CDR3 starts with the cysteine, ends with the phenylalanine, and has 15 residues. Of the read, only the CDR3 DNA is kept; its 45 bases are in frame from base 1. Deletion took 5 bases off V and 1 base off J, with a span of 17 bases between the germline ends. This clonotype registers as medium-sized (0.01 to 0.1%) within its sample. No antigen is known for it. No base quality information exists; no much larger clone differs at one position. Overall results and qualifications from the work: TCR beta J1 cluster usage was similar between RUNX1-mutated and wildtype T-ALLs, with no significant difference. Too few clonal rearrangements were available to evaluate TCR beta CDR3 length or D segment truncation in T-ALLs. In clonal rearrangements, TCR beta D1 segment usage was not significantly different between RUNX1-mutated (around 80%) and wildtype (roughly 60%) T-ALLs. Clonal TCR beta rearrangements were found in around 63% of RUNX1-mutated T-ALLs, which is fewer than the over 80% reported for T-ALL generally.

What was sequenced was blood. Rearrangement joined TRBV20-1 to TRBJ2-5; matching of 6 bases hints at TRBD1 as the D gene. The sequence came from a male donor with T-cell acute lymphoblastic leukemia. This receptor carries the CDR3 CSAPRAAGAQETQYF. In nucleotides, the sequence is TGCAGTGCTCCCCGAGCGGCAGGGGCCCAAGAGACCCAGTACTTC.